Below are 14 T cell receptor beta chains sequenced from a single sample in a study of CD8 T cells in ankylosing spondylitis. No antigens are known for them. TCRdb passed the 5' RACE reads through MiXCR, listing each CDR3 protein once. The table records around 770,000 distinct CDR3 sequences, over 9.5% of them present only once. Overall study results and limits: What appeared characteristic of ankylosing spondylitis blood was a TCR beta motif of several highly homologous variants.

Sequencing input: blood, either unsorted or a sorted T cell fraction (not recorded which). These receptor sequences come from a male donor with ankylosing spondylitis.

V is TRBV2 and J is TRBJ1-1; perhaps TRBD1 as D (5 bases). Germline V gene sequence: CDR1 SNHLY, CDR2 FYNNEI. This CDR3 contains 13 residues. V was trimmed by 3 bases and J by 6 bases, leaving 11 bases between them. In nucleotides, the CDR3 is TGTGCCAGCAGTGACAGGGCCGGCGCTGAAGCTTTCTTT. Its protein is CASSDRAGAEAFF.

The chain links TRBV6-4 to TRBJ2-2; perhaps TRBD2 as D (5 bases). The CDR3 consists of 16 residues. V lost 3 bases and J 7 bases, leaving 18 bases between the germline ends. CDR1 MRHNA and CDR2 SNTAGT come from the germline V gene. The CDR3 sequence is CASSESGIITGGELFF. The CDR3 coding sequence is TGTGCCAGCAGTGAGAGCGGAATAATAACCGGCGGGGAGCTGTTTTTT.

This chain links TRBV5-6 with TRBJ2-4, with 8 bases matching TRBD2. V gave up 7 bases and J gave up 7 bases; unmatched junction bases: 7. CDR1 SGHDT and CDR2 YYEEEE come from the germline V gene. This CDR3 is 13 amino acids long. CDR3 protein: CASEVAGINIQYF. The DNA of the CDR3 is TGTGCCAGCGAAGTAGCGGGAATCAACATTCAGTACTTC.

This clonotype was seen a few times. The junction does not match germline at one end; this may be a read error. The rearrangement uses TRBV7-2 and TRBJ2-7; 10 nucleotides agree with TRBD2. The CDR3 sequence is 15 residues long. From germline, CDR1 is SGHTA and CDR2 FQGNSA. The CDR3 loop is CASSLKREGSHEQYF. DNA of the CDR3: TGTGCCAGCAGCTTAAAGCGGGAGGGCTCCCACGAGCAGTACTTC.

The CDR3 DNA follows: TGTGCCAGCATAGGACAGGGGTTATCCTACGAGCAGTACTTC. Its translation: CASIGQGLSYEQYF. This chain links TRBV2 with TRBJ2-7, with 9 bases that match TRBD1. The V segment lost 7 bases and the J segment 1 base; nucleotides outside the gene matches: 5. The CDR3 runs to 14 residues. Germline CDR1 and CDR2: SNHLY and FYNNEI.

The J gene is TRBJ2-7, the V gene TRBV20-1; the D is unclear. Germline CDR1 and CDR2: DFQATT and SNEGSKA (reference sequence). V lost 3 bases and J 1 base, leaving 7 bases between the germline ends. The CDR3 loop spans 12 amino acids. CDR3 DNA: TGCAGTGCTAGCCCCGCGTCCTACGAGCAGTACTTC. This gives the protein CSASPASYEQYF.

In this sample, this clonotype turned up a few times. The rearrangement uses TRBV10-3 and TRBJ2-2, with D perhaps matching TRBD1 or TRBD2 (5 bases each). Trimming shortened V by 4 bases and J by 2 bases, and 11 bases separated the two germline ends. There are 15 residues in the CDR3. Germline V gives CDR1 ENHRY, CDR2 SYGVKD. The CDR3: CAISGLGPNTGELFF. CDR3 coding DNA: TGTGCCATCAGTGGCCTGGGACCTAACACCGGGGAGCTGTTTTTT.

This clonotype was counted between two and nine times. The genes are TRBV10-3 and TRBJ2-7, with D unclear. This CDR3 spans 12 amino acids. V gave up 4 bases and J gave up 4 bases, with 8 bases separating them. Germline-derived CDR1 and CDR2 are ENHRY and SYGVKD. CDR3 in amino acids: CAISASLYEQYF. CDR3 nucleotide sequence: TGTGCCATCAGTGCGTCACTTTACGAGCAGTACTTC.

This clonotype was observed many times. The chain joins TRBV29-1 to TRBJ2-5; unclear D gene. With 8 bases removed from V and 2 bases from J, the gap between germline ends came to 12 bases. The CDR3 has 12 residues. Germline V lookup: CDR1 SQVTM, CDR2 ANQGSEA. The DNA of the CDR3 is TGCAGCTCTAGGGTCCTTCAAGAGACCCAGTACTTC. The encoded protein is CSSRVLQETQYF.

The rearrangement joins TRBV2 to TRBJ2-3; 7 positions agree with TRBD2. Germline loops: CDR1 SNHLY, CDR2 FYNNEI. The CDR3 consists of 14 residues. J was trimmed by 0 bases and V by 8 bases; bases with no gene match: 5. The CDR3 nucleotides are TGTGCCAGCTCACGGGGGGTCAGCACAGATACGCAGTATTTT. Its protein is CASSRGVSTDTQYF.

This chain connects TRBV7-2 to TRBJ2-6; D may correspond to TRBD1 or TRBD2 (5 bases each). The ends were cut back, 4 bases at V and 3 bases at J, with 7 bases in the middle. This CDR3 has 14 amino acids. The germline gives CDR1 SGHTA, CDR2 FQGNSA. The CDR3 DNA sequence: TGTGCCAGCAGCTGGGGGTTTGGGGCCAACGTCCTGACTTTC. Protein product: CASSWGFGANVLTF.

Regarding this clonotype: The junction does not match germline at one end; this may be a read error. The genes are TRBV7-9 and TRBJ1-5; weak D call: TRBD1 (6 bases). Germline-derived CDR1 and CDR2 are SEHNR and FQNEAQ (reference sequence). The CDR3 length is 15 residues. CDR3 DNA sequence: TGTGCCAGCAGCTTTGGGACCGGGGGCAATCAGCCCCAGCTTTTT. Translating it yields CASSFGTGGNQPQLF.

This clonotype has only one observation. The V call is TRBV7-9, the J call TRBJ1-1; D not certain. V was shortened by 8 bases and J by 3 bases, with 10 bases between the two germline ends. The CDR3 runs 12 residues. Germline CDR1 and CDR2: SEHNR and FQNEAQ (reference sequence). CDR3: CASGVRDTEAFF. Written as DNA, the CDR3 is TGTGCCAGCGGGGTTAGGGACACTGAAGCTTTCTTT.

This clonotype was seen only a few times. The gene calls are TRBV20-1 and TRBJ2-7; D tentatively reads TRBD1 or TRBD2 (6 bases each). The CDR3 is 18 amino acids. Germline V CDR1 and CDR2: DFQATT, SNEGSKA (reference sequence). Trimming pared 3 bases from V and 6 bases from J, leaving 30 bases between. CDR3 region: CSARSGGGLSGRRGEQYF. In DNA form, the CDR3 reads TGCAGTGCTAGGTCTGGAGGGGGTCTGAGCGGGCGGAGGGGCGAGCAGTACTTC.